This T cell receptor beta chain is from a study of blood T cell repertoires in COVID-19 (dated by TCRdb to 2020 to 2022). Describing the broader study: The collaborator samples originated in the United States, Italy and Spain and spanned the acute and convalescent phases of COVID-19. Samples were obtained from the ongoing ImmuneRACE study (first 160 participants) and from over a thousand subjects provided by 6 global collaborators. The sample metadata nearly always contained a de-identified subject ID, COVID-19 status, age in years and sex. The prospective study material was composed of cDNA or gDNA derived from T cells, B-cell-depleted T cells, or PBMCs. The repertoires were made available in a free public database intended to serve as a resource for research on the immune response to SARS-CoV-2. Where available, HLA class I and class II types were obtained from metadata supplied by the sample provider rather than from assay-based typing. Deeply sampled blood TCRbeta repertoires from subjects exposed to, actively infected with, or recovered from COVID-19 were included in the dataset. Overall study results and their limits: The quantity of clinical and demographic metadata differed by source and by participant and was supplied without curation.

With respect to this clone: No antigen is known for it. No qualities accompany the bases; no much larger clone lies one base away.

Reading from cysteine to phenylalanine, the CDR3 counts 13 amino acids. The only DNA kept is the CDR3, 39 bases in frame from the first base. V is reduced by 2 bases and J by 9 bases, leaving a spacing of 11 bases between them. Per the germline V gene, SGDLS is the CDR1 and YYNGEE is the CDR2. The immunoSEQ Assay, a bias-controlled multiplex PCR, was used to amplify TCRbeta CDR3 regions from genomic DNA. As for the authors' bioinformatics: Nucleated cell counts per sample were estimated from amplification of reference gene primers within the assay. Sequence reads were collapsed and filtered to measure the absolute abundance of every unique TCRbeta CDR3 rearrangement. For each sample, productive Simpson clonality was calculated by taking the square root of Simpson's diversity index across productive rearrangements. Here the immuneACCESS table is served through TCRdb, limited to in-frame sequences with V and J called. Missing clones are a known gap in these copies; in checked studies unresolved V genes cover under half, and the rest lacks a known reason. For V, J and clone size, that table is used; D and trimming come from the DNA. Present in this sample are roughly 280,000 clones, about 90% of which were seen just once. The top ten clones comprise roughly 3.9% of the sample.

Participants in the prospective study were aged roughly 18 to 89 years, lived in approximately 26 United States geographic areas, and enrolled through a virtual design. In the prospective study, cohorts were assigned on the basis of participant-reported clinical history obtained from a screening survey and a study questionnaire. In the prospective study, whole blood, serum and a nasopharyngeal or oropharyngeal swab were collected from each participant by mobile phlebotomists. Over an approximately two-month period, participants in the prospective study had the option of providing additional blood draws and questionnaires. Before DNA extraction, blood samples from the prospective study were shipped at room temperature or frozen.

This TCR was recovered from a woman aged 25 to 39 with acute COVID-19. The V and J segments used are TRBV9 and TRBJ2-2; the D region possibly corresponds to TRBD1 (5 bases align). Sequencing input: PBMCs or T cells enriched from blood (not recorded which). The CDR3 protein sequence reads: CASSVDSIRELFF. The DNA is as follows: TGTGCCAGCAGCGTCGACAGTATCAGGGAGCTGTTTTTT.